This note documents a single T cell receptor beta chain sequence. The sample belongs to a study of blood T cell repertoires in COVID-19. Looking at the study overall: There were acute and convalescent COVID-19 samples, and they came from the United States, Italy and Spain. Nucleic acid was either cDNA or gDNA, and it came from T cells, B-cell-depleted T cells, or PBMCs.

Adults between roughly 18 and 89 years of age took part from about two dozen US areas. Libraries were prepared by immunoSEQ multiplex PCR; TCRdb keeps only in-frame clonotypes and omits some of them. The data contain about 370,000 clones, 80% to 90% of them singletons. The CDR3 totals 13 residues. Germline values: CDR1 MDHEN, CDR2 SYDVKM. V was trimmed by 9 bases and J by 4 bases, leaving 13 bases between them. The sample comprised PBMCs or T cells enriched from blood (not recorded which). The sequence was obtained from a man aged 18-30 years who had recovered from COVID-19. This chain links TRBV28 with TRBJ1-5; D is undetermined. CDR3 sequence (DNA): TGTGCCAGTCAATCGTACTTAAATCAGCCCCAGCATTTT. Its protein product is CASQSYLNQPQHF.